The clone carrying this TCR beta chain was detected a few times. The antigen is unknown. This sample was taken from a study of T cell repertoires in cytomegalovirus infection. The overall study: Signatures in public TCR beta sequences pointed to both CMV infection and matching HLA type. General observations from the study: Cumulative public TCR beta family frequency identified carriers of CMV plus the relevant HLA. In two of eight donors, the top clonotype was HLA-C-restricted CMV-specific.

The CDR3 is 16 residues long. Germline CDR1 reads MGHRA; CDR2 reads YSYEKL. V shed 4 bases and J 10 bases; nucleotides not matched to a gene: 14. TCRdb re-derived calls from the reads in MiXCR, one entry per CDR3 protein. Of 600,000 to 800,000 distinct CDR3 sequences in the sample, approximately 24% were seen once. The clonotype comes from a human donor in good health (CMV status not recorded). Some clones in this sample may be carry-over from other donors' samples. The specimen was CD8+ T cells from PBMCs. The V gene is TRBV4-1, the J gene TRBJ2-1; 9 bases map to TRBD2. This chain's CDR3 is CASSPRGGGGAFEQFF. CDR3 nucleotides: TGCGCCAGCAGCCCGAGGGGCGGCGGGGGGGCCTTCGAGCAGTTCTTC.